This T cell receptor delta chain comes out of a study of Vδ1+ human thymocytes. Study conclusions and caveats: Thymic TRG and TRD repertoires appeared highly polyclonal, with Gaussian CDR3 length distributions. Despite high sort purity, roughly a fifth of thymic T cell receptor delta sequences were Vdelta2. Donors shared many TRG clonotypes but few TRD clonotypes.

The template was reverse-transcribed extracted RNA. CDR3 amplicons came from multiplex PCR with pooled V-gene forward and constant-region reverse primers. TCRdb reanalysed the multiplex PCR reads with CATT. This sample has roughly 76,000 delta-chain clones; roughly a third occur once, and the top ten carry more than 0.25%. CDR3 length: 23 residues. Germline trimming cut 1 base from V and 0 bases from J; bases unmatched to any gene: 23. The V gene's germline CDR1 is TSWWSYY and CDR2 QGS. Alphabeta T cells were depleted, then CD3+ Vdelta1+ Vdelta2- thymocytes were FACS-sorted. Vdelta1+ thymocyte sorts reached between about 97% and 99.6% purity. This clone was detected only a few times. Its matching antigen is unknown.

This chain joins TRDV1 and TRDJ1; 10 nucleotides match TRDD3. The source material was Vdelta1+ gamma-delta thymocytes from the thymus. Subset reported: FACS-sorted CD3+ TCRalphabeta- TCRVdelta1+ TCRVdelta2- thymocytes. This sequence was found in a boy less than two years old who had congenital heart surgery. The CDR3 DNA sequence: TGTGCTCTTGGGGAACCAATGGGCCCCGGTGTTATAACTGGGGGATCGTACACCGATAAACTCATCTTT. Translated: CALGEPMGPGVITGGSYTDKLIF.